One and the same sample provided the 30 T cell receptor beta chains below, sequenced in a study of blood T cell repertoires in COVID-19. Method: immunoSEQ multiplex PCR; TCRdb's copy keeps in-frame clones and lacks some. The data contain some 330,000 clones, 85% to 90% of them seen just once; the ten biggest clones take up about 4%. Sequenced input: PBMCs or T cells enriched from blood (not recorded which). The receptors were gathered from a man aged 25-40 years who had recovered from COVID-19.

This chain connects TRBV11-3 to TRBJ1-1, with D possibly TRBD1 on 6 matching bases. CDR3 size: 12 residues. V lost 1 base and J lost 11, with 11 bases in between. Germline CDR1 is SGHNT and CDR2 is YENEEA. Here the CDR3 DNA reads TGTGCCAGCAGCTTAGGAAACAGGGAGGCTTTCTTT. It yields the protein CASSLGNREAFF.

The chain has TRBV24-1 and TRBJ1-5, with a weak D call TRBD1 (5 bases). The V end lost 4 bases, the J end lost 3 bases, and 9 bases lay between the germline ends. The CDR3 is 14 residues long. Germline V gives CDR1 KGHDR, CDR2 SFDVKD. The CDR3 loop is CATSDRASNQPQHF. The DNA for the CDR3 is TGTGCCACCAGTGACAGGGCCTCCAATCAGCCCCAGCATTTT.

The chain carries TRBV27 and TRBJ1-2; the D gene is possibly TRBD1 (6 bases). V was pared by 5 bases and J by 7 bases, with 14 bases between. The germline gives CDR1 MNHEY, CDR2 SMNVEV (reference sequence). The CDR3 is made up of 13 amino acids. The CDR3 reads CASSRQGLSGYTF. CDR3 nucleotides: TGTGCCAGCAGTCGGCAGGGGTTAAGTGGCTACACCTTC.

The CDR3 region has the DNA TGCGCCAGCACATGGGGACAGCCCGGGGGAAATGGCTACACCTTC. This gives the protein CASTWGQPGGNGYTF. This chain joins TRBV10-2 and TRBJ1-2; 7 nucleotides align to TRBD1. Germline values: CDR1 WSHSY, CDR2 SAAADI. V lost 7 bases to trimming and J lost 6 bases; unmatched junction nucleotides: 14. CDR3 size: 15 residues.

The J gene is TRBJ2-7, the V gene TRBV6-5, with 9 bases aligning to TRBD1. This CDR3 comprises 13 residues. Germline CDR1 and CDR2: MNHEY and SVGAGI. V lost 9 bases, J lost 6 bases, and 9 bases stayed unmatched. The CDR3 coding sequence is TGTGCCAGTTTGACGGGACAGGGTGGCGAGCAGTACTTC. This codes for CASLTGQGGEQYF.

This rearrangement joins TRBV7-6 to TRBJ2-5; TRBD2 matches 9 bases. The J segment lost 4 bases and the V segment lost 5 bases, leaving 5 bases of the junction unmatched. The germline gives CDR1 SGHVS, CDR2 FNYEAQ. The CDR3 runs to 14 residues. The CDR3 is CASSRAGGRETQYF. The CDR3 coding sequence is TGTGCCAGCAGCAGAGCGGGAGGCCGAGAGACCCAGTACTTC.

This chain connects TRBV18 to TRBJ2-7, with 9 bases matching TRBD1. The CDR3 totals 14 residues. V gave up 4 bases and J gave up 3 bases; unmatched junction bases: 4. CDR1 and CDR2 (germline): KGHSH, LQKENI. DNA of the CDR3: TGTGCCAGCTCACAAGGACAGGGGTACTACGAGCAGTACTTC. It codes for CASSQGQGYYEQYF. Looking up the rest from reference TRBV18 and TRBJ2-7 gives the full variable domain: NAGVMQNPRHLVRRRGQEARLRCSPMKGHSHVYWYRQLPEEGLKFMVYLQKENIIDESGMPKERFSAEFPKEGPSILRIQQVVRGDSAAYFCASSQGQGYYEQYFGPGTRLTVT.

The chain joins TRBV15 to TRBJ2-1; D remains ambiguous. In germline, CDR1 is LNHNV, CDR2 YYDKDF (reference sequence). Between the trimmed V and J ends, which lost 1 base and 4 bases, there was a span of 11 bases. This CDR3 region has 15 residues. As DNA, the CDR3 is TGTGCCACCAGCAGAGCCGGCGACTCATACAATGAGCAGTTCTTC. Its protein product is CATSRAGDSYNEQFF.

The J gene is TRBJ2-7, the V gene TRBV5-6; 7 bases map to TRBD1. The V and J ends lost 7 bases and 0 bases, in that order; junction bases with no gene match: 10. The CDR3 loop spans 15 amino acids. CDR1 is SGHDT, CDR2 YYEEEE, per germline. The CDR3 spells CASGPVTGSSYEQYF. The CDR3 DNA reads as TGTGCCAGCGGGCCGGTGACAGGGAGCTCCTACGAGCAGTACTTC.

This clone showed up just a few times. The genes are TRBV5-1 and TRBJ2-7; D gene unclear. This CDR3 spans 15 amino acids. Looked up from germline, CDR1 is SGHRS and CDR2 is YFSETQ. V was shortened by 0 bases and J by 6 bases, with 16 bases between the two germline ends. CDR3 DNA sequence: TGCGCCAGCAGCTTGGCCTTCGGAATAGGCGGCGAGCAGTACTTC. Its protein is CASSLAFGIGGEQYF.

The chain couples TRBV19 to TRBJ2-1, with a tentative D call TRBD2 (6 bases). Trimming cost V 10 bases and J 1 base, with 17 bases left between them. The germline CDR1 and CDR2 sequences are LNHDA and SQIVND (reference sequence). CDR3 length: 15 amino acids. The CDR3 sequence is CATTMGTFSYNEQFF. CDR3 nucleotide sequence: TGTGCCACCACCATGGGGACTTTTTCCTACAATGAGCAGTTCTTC.

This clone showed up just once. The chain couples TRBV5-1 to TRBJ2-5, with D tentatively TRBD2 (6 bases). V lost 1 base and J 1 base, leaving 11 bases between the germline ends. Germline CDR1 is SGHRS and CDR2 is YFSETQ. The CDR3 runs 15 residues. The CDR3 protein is CASSLTGGTQETQYF. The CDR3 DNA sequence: TGCGCCAGCAGCTTGACTGGCGGGACCCAAGAGACCCAGTACTTC.

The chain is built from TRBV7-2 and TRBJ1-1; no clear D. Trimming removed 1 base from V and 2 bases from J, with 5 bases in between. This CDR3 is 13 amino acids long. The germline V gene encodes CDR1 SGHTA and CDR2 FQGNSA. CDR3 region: CASSLVANTEAFF. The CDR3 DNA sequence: TGTGCCAGCAGCTTAGTGGCAAACACTGAAGCTTTCTTT. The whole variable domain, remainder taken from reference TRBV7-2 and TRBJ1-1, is GAGVSQSPSNKVTEKGKDVELRCDPISGHTALYWYRQSLGQGLEFLIYFQGNSAPDKSGLPSDRFSAERTGGSVSTLTIQRTQQEDSAVYLCASSLVANTEAFFGQGTRLTVV.

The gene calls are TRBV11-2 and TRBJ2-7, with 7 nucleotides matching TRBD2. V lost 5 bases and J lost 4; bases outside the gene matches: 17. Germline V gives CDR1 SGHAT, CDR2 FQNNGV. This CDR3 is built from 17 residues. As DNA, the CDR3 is TGTGCCAGCAGCCCTGACGCCCTAGCGGCCCAACCTTACGAGCAGTACTTC. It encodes CASSPDALAAQPYEQYF.

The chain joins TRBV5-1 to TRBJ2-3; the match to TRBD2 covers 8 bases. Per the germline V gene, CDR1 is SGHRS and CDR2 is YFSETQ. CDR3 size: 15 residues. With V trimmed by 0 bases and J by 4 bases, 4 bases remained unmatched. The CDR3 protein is CASSLGGGRPDTQYF. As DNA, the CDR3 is TGCGCCAGCAGCTTGGGGGGCGGGAGGCCAGATACGCAGTATTTT.

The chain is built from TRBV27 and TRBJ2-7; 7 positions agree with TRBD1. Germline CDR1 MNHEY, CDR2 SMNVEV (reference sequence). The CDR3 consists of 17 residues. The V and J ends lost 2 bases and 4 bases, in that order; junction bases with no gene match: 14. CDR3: CASSLLSVTGAPYEQYF. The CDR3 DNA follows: TGTGCCAGCAGTTTACTATCAGTAACAGGGGCCCCATACGAGCAGTACTTC.

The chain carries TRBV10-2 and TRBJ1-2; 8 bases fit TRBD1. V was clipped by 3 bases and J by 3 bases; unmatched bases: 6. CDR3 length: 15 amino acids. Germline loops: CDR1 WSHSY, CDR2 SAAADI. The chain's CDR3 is CASSDQDRGYYGYTF. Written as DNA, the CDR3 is TGCGCCAGCAGTGACCAAGACAGGGGTTACTATGGCTACACCTTC.

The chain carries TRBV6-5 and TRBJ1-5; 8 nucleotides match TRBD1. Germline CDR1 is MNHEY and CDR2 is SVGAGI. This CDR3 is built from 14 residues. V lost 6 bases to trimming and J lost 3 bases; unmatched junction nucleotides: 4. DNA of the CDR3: TGTGCCAGCAGATTACAGGGGGACAATCAGCCCCAGCATTTT. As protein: CASRLQGDNQPQHF.

The CDR3 coding sequence is TGTGCCAGCAGCAACGACAGGCAAGTGGCCTATGGCTACACCTTC. Amino acid sequence: CASSNDRQVAYGYTF. The V call is TRBV5-5, the J call TRBJ1-2; possible D gene TRBD1, 6 bases. Trimming shortened V by 4 bases and J by 4 bases, and 17 bases separated the two germline ends. This CDR3 has 15 amino acids. The germline CDR1 and CDR2 sequences are SGHKS and YYEKEE (reference sequence). Full variable domain (outside the CDR3, taken from reference TRBV5-5 and TRBJ1-2): DAGVTQSPTHLIKTRGQQVTLRCSPISGHKSVSWYQQVLGQGPQFIFQYYEKEERGRGNFPDRFSARQFPNYSSELNVNALLLGDSALYLCASSNDRQVAYGYTFGSGTRLTVV.

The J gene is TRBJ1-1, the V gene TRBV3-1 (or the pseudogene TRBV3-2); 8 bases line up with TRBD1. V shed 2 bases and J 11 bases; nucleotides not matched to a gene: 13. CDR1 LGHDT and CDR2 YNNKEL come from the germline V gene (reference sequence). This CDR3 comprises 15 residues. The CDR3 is CASSQLVTGAVGAFF. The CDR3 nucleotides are TGTGCCAGCAGCCAATTGGTGACAGGGGCTGTGGGGGCTTTCTTT.

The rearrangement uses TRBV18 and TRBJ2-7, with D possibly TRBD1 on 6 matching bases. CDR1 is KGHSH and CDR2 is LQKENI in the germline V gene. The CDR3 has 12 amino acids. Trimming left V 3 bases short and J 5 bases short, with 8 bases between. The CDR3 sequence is CASSPRQDEQYF. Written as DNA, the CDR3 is TGTGCCAGCTCACCCAGACAGGACGAGCAGTACTTC. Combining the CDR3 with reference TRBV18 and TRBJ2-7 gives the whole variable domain NAGVMQNPRHLVRRRGQEARLRCSPMKGHSHVYWYRQLPEEGLKFMVYLQKENIIDESGMPKERFSAEFPKEGPSILRIQQVVRGDSAAYFCASSPRQDEQYFGPGTRLTVT.

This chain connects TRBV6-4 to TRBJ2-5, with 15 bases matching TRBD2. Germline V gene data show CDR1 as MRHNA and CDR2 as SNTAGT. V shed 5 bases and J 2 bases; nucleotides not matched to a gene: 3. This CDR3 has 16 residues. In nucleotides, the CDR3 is TGTGCCAGCAGTCCCGGGACTAGCGGGGGGCAAGAGACCCAGTACTTC. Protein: CASSPGTSGGQETQYF.

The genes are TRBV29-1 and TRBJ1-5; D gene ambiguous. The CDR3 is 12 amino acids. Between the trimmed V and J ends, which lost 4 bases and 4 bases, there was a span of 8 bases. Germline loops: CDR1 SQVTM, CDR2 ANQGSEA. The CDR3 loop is CSVVTGNQPQHF. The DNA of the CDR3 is TGCAGCGTTGTTACGGGGAATCAGCCCCAGCATTTT.

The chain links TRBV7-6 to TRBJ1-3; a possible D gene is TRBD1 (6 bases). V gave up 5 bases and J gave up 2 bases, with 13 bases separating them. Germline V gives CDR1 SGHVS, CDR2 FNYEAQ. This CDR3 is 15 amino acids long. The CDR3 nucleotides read TGTGCCAGCAGCCAGGTGACAGGCGCTGGAAACACCATATATTTT. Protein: CASSQVTGAGNTIYF.

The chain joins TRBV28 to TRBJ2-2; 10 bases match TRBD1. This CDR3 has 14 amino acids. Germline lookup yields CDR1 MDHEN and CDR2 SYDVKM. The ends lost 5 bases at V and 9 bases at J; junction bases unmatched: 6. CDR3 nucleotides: TGTGCCAGCAGTGCTGACAGGGGGCCGAGGGAGCTGTTTTTT. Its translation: CASSADRGPRELFF.

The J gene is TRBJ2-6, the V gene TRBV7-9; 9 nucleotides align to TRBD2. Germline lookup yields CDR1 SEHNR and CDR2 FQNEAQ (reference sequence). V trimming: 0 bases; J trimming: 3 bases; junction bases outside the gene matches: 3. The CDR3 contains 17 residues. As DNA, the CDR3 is TGTGCCAGCAGCTTAGCGGTTAGCGGGAGTGGGGCCAACGTCCTGACTTTC. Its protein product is CASSLAVSGSGANVLTF.

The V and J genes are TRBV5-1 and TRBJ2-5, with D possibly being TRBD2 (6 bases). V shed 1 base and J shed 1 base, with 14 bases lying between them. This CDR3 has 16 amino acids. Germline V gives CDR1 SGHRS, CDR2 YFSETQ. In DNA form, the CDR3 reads TGCGCCAGCAGCTTGAGGTGGGAGGTGGCCCAAGAGACCCAGTACTTC. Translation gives CASSLRWEVAQETQYF.

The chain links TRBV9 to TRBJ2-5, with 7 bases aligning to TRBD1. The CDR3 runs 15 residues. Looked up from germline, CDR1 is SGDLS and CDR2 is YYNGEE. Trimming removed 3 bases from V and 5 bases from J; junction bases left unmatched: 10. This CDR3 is CASSAGDRVGETQYF. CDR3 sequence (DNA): TGTGCCAGCAGCGCTGGCGACAGGGTTGGGGAGACCCAGTACTTC.

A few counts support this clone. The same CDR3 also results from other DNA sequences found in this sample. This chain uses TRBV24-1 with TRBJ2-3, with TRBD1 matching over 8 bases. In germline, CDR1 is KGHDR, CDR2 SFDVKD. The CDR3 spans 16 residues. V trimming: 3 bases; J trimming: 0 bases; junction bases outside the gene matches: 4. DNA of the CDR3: TGTGCCACCAGTGATCACCAGGGGGCGAGCACAGATACGCAGTATTTT. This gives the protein CATSDHQGASTDTQYF.

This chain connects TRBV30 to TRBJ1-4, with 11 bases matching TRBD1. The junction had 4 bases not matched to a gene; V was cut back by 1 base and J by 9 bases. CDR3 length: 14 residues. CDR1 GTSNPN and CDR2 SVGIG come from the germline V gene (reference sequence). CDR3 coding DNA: TGTGCCTGGAGTGCCGGACAGGGGGCTAAAAAACTGTTTTTT. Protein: CAWSAGQGAKKLFF.